This TCR beta chain was identified in a study of blood T cells in healthy people across ages. Germline-derived CDR1 and CDR2 are MNHEY and SVGEGT. The CDR3 runs to 16 residues. The V gene lost 0 bases and the J gene lost 10 bases, with 19 bases spanning the gap. It was with a sample-barcoded 5' primer and a J-beta primer mix that a second PCR of roughly 7 to 12 cycles was run. A single record per CDR3 protein comes from TCRdb applying MiXCR to the 5' RACE reads. The table records more than 1 million distinct CDR3 sequences, roughly 45% of them present only once. The TCR originated in a woman aged 60-75 years in good health. The rearrangement joins TRBV6-2 or TRBV6-3 to TRBJ2-1; D remains unclear. The sequencing sample was made of blood. The CDR3 spells CASSYSQERPRFEQFF. DNA of the CDR3: TGTGCCAGCAGTTACTCTCAGGAACGTCCCAGGTTCGAGCAGTTCTTC.